This passage covers 8 T cell receptor beta chains from one sample sequenced in a study of T cell changes during pregnancy in multiple sclerosis. Generated by immunoSEQ multiplex PCR, the TCRdb table keeps only in-frame clones and is missing some. The sample carries under 95,000 clones, 90% to 95% recorded once. The sequenced sample was peripheral blood, obtained in the second trimester of pregnancy. The receptors stem from a female donor in good health, enrolled as a control in a pregnancy study.

This rearrangement joins TRBV5-1 to TRBJ2-1, with 8 positions matching TRBD2. The CDR3 consists of 13 residues. Germline assignment: CDR1 SGHRS and CDR2 YFSETQ. With V trimmed by 0 bases and J by 9 bases, 2 bases remained unmatched. The CDR3 DNA reads as TGCGCCAGCAGCTTGGGGACTAGCCTTGAGCAGTTCTTC. This codes for CASSLGTSLEQFF.

This clone was detected once. V and J are TRBV10-2 and TRBJ2-1; D gene ambiguous. V dropped 6 bases and J dropped 10 bases, with 13 bases sitting between them. The CDR3 covers 12 residues. CDR1 is WSHSY, CDR2 SAAADI, per germline. The CDR3 bases are TGCGCCAGCAGGGCCCCACGATACGAGCAGTTCTTC. This gives the protein CASRAPRYEQFF.

V and J are TRBV19 and TRBJ2-1; 10 positions match TRBD2. The CDR3 covers 16 residues. J gave up 2 bases and V 4 bases, and 5 bases lay outside the gene matches. Germline values: CDR1 LNHDA, CDR2 SQIVND (reference sequence). CDR3 bases: TGTGCCAGTAGTAGAGGACTAGCGGACACCTACAATGAGCAGTTCTTC. As protein: CASSRGLADTYNEQFF.

The table lists this clone with a few counts. The rearrangement joins TRBV7-9 to TRBJ1-1; D might be TRBD1 (6 bases). The CDR3 contains 11 residues. Germline values: CDR1 SEHNR, CDR2 FQNEAQ (reference sequence). Trimming removed 7 bases at V and 7 bases at J, with 10 bases between. For the CDR3, the DNA is TGTGCCAGCACCGTGACAGGTGAAGCTTTCTTT. Residues: CASTVTGEAFF.

The chain uses TRBV5-1 and TRBJ1-4; 7 bases align to TRBD1. The CDR3 is 16 residues long. V lost 1 base to trimming and J lost 4 bases; unmatched junction nucleotides: 7. The germline V gene has CDR1 SGHRS and CDR2 YFSETQ. The CDR3 is CASSLRTGASNEKLFF. The CDR3, as DNA: TGCGCCAGCAGCTTGAGAACAGGGGCGAGTAATGAAAAACTGTTTTTT.

The CDR3 sequence is CASSFSSGRPTRNTGELFF. CDR3 DNA: TGCGCCAGCAGCTTTTCTAGCGGGAGGCCAACCAGGAACACCGGGGAGCTGTTTTTT. The chain carries TRBV5-1 and TRBJ2-2; 11 nucleotides line up with TRBD2. The CDR3 contains 19 residues. V shed 2 bases and J 1 base; nucleotides not matched to a gene: 10. CDR1 is SGHRS and CDR2 is YFSETQ in the germline V gene.

The V and J genes are TRBV28 and TRBJ2-1; D gene uncertain. Trimming cost V 2 bases and J 4 bases, with 6 bases left between them. The CDR3 spans 13 residues. Germline V gives CDR1 MDHEN, CDR2 SYDVKM. The CDR3 is CASSLELYNEQFF. CDR3 nucleotides: TGTGCCAGCAGTTTAGAACTTTACAATGAGCAGTTCTTC.

The chain has TRBV5-4 and TRBJ2-5; 9 nucleotides agree with TRBD2. With V trimmed by 4 bases and J by 2 bases, 12 bases remained unmatched. The CDR3 extends over 17 amino acids. The germline gives CDR1 SGHNT, CDR2 YYREEE (reference sequence). The CDR3 sequence: CASSRSPRTSAQETQYF. The CDR3, as DNA: TGTGCCAGCAGCCGAAGTCCCCGGACTAGCGCGCAAGAGACCCAGTACTTC.